The entry below gives a single TCR beta chain sequence along with its context. The CDR3 totals 13 residues. V shed 5 bases and J shed 3 bases, with 10 bases lying between them. Germline assignment: CDR1 MGHRA and CDR2 YSYEKL. Measured with immunoSEQ multiplex PCR; TCRdb has only the in-frame clones, and not every one. Of roughly 1,500,000 clones listed, approximately 98% are singletons. The sample originates from a study of shared clonotypes between healthy human individuals. Input material: naive CD4+ T cells sorted from blood. The subset is: CD45RA+ positively selected. The source is a man aged 30 to 45 in good health. The chain couples TRBV4-1 to TRBJ2-5, with D tentatively TRBD1 or TRBD2 (5 bases each). The CDR3 DNA follows: TGCGCCAGCAGCGGGGGATTCGAAGAGACCCAGTACTTC. It is translated as CASSGGFEETQYF.